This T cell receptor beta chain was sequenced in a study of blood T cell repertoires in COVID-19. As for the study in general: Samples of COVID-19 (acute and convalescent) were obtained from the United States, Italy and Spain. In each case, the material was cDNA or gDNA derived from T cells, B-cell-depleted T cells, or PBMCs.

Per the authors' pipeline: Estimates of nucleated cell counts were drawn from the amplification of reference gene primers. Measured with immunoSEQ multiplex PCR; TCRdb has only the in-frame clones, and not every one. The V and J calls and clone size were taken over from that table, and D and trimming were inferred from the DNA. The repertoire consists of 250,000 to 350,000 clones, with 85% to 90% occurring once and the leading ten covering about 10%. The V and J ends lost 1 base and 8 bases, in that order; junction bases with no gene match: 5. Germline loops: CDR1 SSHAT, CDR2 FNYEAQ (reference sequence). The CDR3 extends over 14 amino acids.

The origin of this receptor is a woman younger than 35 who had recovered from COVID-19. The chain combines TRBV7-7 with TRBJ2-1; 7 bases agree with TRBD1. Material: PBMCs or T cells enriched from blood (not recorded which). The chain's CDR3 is CASSLGPDRDEQFF. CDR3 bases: TGTGCCAGCAGCTTAGGGCCCGACAGGGATGAGCAGTTCTTC. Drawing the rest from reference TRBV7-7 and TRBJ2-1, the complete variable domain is GAGVSQSPRYKVTKRGQDVTLRCDPISSHATLYWYQQALGQGPEFLTYFNYEAQPDKSGLPSDRFSAERPEGSISTLTIQRTEQRDSAMYRCASSLGPDRDEQFFGPGTRLTVL.